This TCR beta chain was sequenced during a study of a mutant IDH1 vaccine in newly diagnosed glioma. The assay was immunoSEQ multiplex PCR, and TCRdb's table has in-frame clones only and misses some. The sample has around 34,000 clones, around 58% seen once; the top ten hold 9.5% to 12%. Comment on this clone: What it recognizes is unknown.

The time point here: week 5, during vaccination. Every vaccination contained 300 ug of the mutant IDH1 20-mer peptide and was paired with topical imiquimod. V shed 0 bases and J shed 6 bases, with 17 bases lying between them. The germline V gene has CDR1 MNHEY and CDR2 SVGAGI. CDR3 length: 16 amino acids. This specimen consisted of PBMCs, obtained from a glioma patient whose treatment included an IDH1 peptide vaccine. The V and J genes are TRBV6-5 and TRBJ1-2, with D maybe TRBD1 (5 bases). This receptor was obtained from a young woman with glioma. The DNA of the CDR3 is TGTGCCAGCAGTTACTCGGGTAGCAGGGAGAAAGATGGCTACACCTTC. Encoded protein: CASSYSGSREKDGYTF.